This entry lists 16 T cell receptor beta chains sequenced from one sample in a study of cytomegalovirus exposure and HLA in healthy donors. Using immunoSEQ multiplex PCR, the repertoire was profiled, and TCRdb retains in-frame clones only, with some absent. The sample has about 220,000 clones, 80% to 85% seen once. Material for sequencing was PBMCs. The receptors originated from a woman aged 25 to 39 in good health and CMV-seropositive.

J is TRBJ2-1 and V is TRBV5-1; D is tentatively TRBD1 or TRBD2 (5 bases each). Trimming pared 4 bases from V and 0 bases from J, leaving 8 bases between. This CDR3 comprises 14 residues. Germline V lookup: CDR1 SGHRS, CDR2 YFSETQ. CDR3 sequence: CASSRDRSYNEQFF. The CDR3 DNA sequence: TGCGCCAGCAGCCGGGACCGCTCCTACAATGAGCAGTTCTTC.

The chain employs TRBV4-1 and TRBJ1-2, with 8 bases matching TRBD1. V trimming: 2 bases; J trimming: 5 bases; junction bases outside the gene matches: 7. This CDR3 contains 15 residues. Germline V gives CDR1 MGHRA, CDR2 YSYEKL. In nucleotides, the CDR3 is TGCGCCAGCAGCCAATTCGGTCAGGGGGCGTATGGCTACACCTTC. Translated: CASSQFGQGAYGYTF.

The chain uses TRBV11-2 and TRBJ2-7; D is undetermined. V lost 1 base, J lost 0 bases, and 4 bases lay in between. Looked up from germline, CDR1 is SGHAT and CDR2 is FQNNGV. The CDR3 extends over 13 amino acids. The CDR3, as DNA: TGTGCCAGCAGCTTAGGGGCCTCCTACGAGCAGTACTTC. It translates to CASSLGASYEQYF.

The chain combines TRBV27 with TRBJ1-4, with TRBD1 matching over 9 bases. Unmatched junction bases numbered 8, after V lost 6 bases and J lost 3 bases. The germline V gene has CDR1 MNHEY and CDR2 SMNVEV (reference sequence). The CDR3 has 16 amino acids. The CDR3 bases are TGTGCCAGCAGGCCTACAGGGGGCCTTCCTAATGAAAAACTGTTTTTT. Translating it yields CASRPTGGLPNEKLFF.

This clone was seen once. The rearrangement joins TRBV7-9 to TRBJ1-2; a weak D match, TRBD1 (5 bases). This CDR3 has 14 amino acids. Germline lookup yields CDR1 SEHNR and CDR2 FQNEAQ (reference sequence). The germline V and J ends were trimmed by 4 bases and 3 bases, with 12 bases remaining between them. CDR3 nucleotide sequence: TGTGCCAGCAGCTCGTCAGGCAGGGACTATGGCTACACCTTC. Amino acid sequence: CASSSSGRDYGYTF.

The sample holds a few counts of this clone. CDR3: CASRVPGAGELFF. The CDR3 DNA is TGTGCCAGCAGGGTCCCAGGGGCCGGGGAGCTGTTTTTT. This chain links TRBV27 with TRBJ2-2; weak D call: TRBD1 (6 bases). This CDR3 comprises 13 residues. Trimming removed 6 bases from V and 6 bases from J, with 11 bases in between. Per the germline V gene, CDR1 is MNHEY and CDR2 is SMNVEV (reference sequence).

CDR3 residues: CAITADTNTGELFF. As DNA, the CDR3 is TGTGCCATCACGGCGGACACCAACACCGGGGAGCTGTTTTTT. The genes are TRBV10-3 and TRBJ2-2, with a tentative D call TRBD1 (5 bases). CDR1 is ENHRY, CDR2 SYGVKD, per germline. V gave up 7 bases and J gave up 2 bases, with 11 bases separating them. This CDR3 is built from 14 residues.

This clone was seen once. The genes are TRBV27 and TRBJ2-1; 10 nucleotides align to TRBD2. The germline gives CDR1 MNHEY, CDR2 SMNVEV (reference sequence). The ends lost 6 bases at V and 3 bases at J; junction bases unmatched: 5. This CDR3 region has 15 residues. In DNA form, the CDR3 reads TGTGCCAGCAGATCCGAGCGGGAGGGCTACAATGAGCAGTTCTTC. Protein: CASRSEREGYNEQFF.

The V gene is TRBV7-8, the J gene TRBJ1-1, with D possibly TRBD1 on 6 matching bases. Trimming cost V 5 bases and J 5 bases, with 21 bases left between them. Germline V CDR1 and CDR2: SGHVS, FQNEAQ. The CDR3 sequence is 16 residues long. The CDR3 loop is CASSGLGGAMITEAFF. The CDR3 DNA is TGTGCCAGCAGCGGGTTGGGGGGGGCTATGATAACTGAAGCTTTCTTT.

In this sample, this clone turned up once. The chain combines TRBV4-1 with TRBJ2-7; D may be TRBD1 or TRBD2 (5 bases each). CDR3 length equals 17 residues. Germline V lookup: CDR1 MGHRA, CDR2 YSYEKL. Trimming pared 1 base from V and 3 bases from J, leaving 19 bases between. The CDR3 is CASSQVSPGTAVYEQYF. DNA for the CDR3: TGCGCCAGCAGCCAAGTTTCCCCAGGGACCGCGGTCTACGAGCAGTACTTC.

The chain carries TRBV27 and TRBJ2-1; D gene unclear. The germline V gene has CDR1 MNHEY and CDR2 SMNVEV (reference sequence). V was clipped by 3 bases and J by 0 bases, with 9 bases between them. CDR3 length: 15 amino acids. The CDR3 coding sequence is TGTGCCAGCAGTTTTACCCGGAGCTCCTACAATGAGCAGTTCTTC. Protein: CASSFTRSSYNEQFF.

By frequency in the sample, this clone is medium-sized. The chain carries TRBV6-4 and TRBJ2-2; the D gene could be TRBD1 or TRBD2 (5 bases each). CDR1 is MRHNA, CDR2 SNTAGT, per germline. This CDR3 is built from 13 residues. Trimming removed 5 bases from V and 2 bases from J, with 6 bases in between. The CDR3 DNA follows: TGTGCCAGCAGTCGGGACAACACCGGGGAGCTGTTTTTT. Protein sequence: CASSRDNTGELFF.

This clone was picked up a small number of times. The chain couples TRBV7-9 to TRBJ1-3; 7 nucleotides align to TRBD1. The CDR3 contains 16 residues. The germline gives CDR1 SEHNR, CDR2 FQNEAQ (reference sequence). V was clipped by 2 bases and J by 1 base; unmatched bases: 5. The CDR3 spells CASSLRGQTSGNTIYF. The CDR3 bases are TGTGCCAGCAGCTTAAGGGGGCAGACTTCTGGAAACACCATATATTTT.

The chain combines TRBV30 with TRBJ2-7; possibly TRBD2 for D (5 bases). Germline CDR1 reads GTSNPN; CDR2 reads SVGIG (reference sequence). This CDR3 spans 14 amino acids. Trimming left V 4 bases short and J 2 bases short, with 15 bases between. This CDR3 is CAWTPRGSPYEQYF. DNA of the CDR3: TGTGCCTGGACTCCTCGTGGGAGCCCCTACGAGCAGTACTTC.

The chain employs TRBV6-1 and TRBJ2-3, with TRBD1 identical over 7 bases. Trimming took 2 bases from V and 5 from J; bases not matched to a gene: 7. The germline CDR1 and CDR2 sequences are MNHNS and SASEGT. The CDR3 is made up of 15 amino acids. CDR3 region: CASSEQGEKGDTQYF. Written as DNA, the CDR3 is TGTGCCAGCAGTGAACAGGGGGAGAAAGGAGATACGCAGTATTTT.

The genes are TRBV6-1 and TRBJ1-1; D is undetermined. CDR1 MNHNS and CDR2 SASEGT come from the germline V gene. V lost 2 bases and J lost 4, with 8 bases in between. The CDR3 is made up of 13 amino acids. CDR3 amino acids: CASSEYLGTEAFF. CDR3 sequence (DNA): TGTGCCAGCAGTGAATATTTGGGCACTGAAGCTTTCTTT.